The following is a T cell receptor beta chain sequence with its context. CDR3 length: 14 residues. The germline gives CDR1 MNHEY, CDR2 SVGAGI. With 8 bases clipped from V and 3 bases from J, the junction kept 6 bases outside the gene matches. These data originate in a study of blood T cell repertoires in COVID-19. Some clones are missing from TCRdb's copy, which holds only in-frame ones; the method was immunoSEQ multiplex PCR. The table includes about 120,000 clones, about 85% detected once. The sequence was collected from a woman of 80 years or more with acute or convalescent COVID-19. Sequencing used peripheral blood. This chain uses TRBV6-5 with TRBJ1-4, with 7 bases fitting TRBD1. The DNA of the CDR3 is TGTGCCAGCTCCGACAGGGCAGCTAATGAAAAACTGTTTTTT. Translating gives CASSDRAANEKLFF.